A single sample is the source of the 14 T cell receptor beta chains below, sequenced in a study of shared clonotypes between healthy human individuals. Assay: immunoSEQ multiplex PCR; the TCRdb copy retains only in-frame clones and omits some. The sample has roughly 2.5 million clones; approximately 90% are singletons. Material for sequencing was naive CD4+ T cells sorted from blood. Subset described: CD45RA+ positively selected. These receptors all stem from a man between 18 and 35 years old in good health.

Here the CDR3 DNA reads TGCGCCAGCAGCCCAGGGGTAGGGCAGGGGAAAGCTAACTATGGCTACACCTTC. This encodes CASSPGVGQGKANYGYTF. The chain recombines TRBV4-1 with TRBJ1-2, with a weak D call TRBD1 (6 bases). Germline V gene lookup returns CDR1 MGHRA and CDR2 YSYEKL. This CDR3 contains 18 residues. The V end lost 4 bases, the J end lost 0 bases, and 21 bases lay between the germline ends.

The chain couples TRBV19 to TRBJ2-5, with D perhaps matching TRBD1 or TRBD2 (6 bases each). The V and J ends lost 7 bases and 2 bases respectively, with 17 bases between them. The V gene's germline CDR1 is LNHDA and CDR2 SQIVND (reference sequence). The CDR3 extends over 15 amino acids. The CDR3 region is CASKGGQGQQETQYF. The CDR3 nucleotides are TGTGCCAGTAAAGGGGGGCAGGGTCAACAAGAGACCCAGTACTTC.

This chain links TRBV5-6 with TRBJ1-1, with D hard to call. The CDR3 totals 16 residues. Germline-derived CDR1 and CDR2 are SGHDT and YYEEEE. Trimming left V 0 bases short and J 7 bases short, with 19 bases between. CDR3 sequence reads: CASSLVRGWSSNEAFF. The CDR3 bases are TGTGCCAGCAGCTTGGTCCGGGGTTGGTCCTCCAATGAAGCTTTCTTT.

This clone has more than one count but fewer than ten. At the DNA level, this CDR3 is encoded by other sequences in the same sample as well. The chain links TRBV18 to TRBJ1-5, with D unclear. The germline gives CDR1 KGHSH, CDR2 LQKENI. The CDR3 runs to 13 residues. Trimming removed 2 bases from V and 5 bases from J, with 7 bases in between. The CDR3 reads CASSPSVDQPQHF. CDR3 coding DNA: TGTGCCAGCTCACCAAGCGTGGATCAGCCCCAGCATTTT.

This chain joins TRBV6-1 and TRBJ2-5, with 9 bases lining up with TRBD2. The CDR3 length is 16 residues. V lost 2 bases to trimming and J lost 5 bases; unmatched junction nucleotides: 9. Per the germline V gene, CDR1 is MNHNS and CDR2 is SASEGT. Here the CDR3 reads CASSEPLLAGWETQYF. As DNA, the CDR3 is TGTGCCAGCAGTGAACCCTTGCTAGCGGGGTGGGAGACCCAGTACTTC.

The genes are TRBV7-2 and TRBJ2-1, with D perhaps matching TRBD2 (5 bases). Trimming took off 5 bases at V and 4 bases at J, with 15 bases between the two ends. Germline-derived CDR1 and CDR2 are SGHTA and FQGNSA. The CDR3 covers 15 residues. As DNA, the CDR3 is TGTGCCAGCAGCCCCCGTGGAGCGGAATACAATGAGCAGTTCTTC. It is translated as CASSPRGAEYNEQFF.

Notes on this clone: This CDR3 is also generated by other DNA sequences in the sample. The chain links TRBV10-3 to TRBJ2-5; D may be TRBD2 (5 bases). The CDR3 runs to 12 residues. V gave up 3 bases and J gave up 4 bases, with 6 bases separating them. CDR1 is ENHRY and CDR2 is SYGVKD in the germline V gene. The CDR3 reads CAISDGGETQYF. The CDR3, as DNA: TGTGCCATCAGTGACGGAGGAGAGACCCAGTACTTC.

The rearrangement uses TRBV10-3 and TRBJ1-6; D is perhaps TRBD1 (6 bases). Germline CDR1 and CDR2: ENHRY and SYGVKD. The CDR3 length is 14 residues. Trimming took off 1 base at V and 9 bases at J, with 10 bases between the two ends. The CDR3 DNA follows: TGTGCCATCAGTGAGTTGACAGGCGGTTCACCCCTCCACTTT. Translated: CAISELTGGSPLHF.

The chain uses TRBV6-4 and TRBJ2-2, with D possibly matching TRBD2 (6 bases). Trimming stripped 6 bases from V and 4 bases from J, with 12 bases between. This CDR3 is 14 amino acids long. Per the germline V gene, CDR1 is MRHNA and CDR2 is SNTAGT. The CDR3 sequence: CASSREYATGELFF. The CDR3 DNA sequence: TGTGCCAGCAGCCGGGAGTACGCCACCGGGGAGCTGTTTTTT.

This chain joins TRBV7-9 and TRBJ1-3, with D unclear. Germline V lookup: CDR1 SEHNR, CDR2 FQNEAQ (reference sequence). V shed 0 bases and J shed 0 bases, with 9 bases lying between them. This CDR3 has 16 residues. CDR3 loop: CASSLALGNSGNTIYF. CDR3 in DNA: TGTGCCAGCAGCTTAGCTTTAGGGAACTCTGGAAACACCATATATTTT. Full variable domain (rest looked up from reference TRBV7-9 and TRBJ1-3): DTGVSQNPRHKITKRGQNVTFRCDPISEHNRLYWYRQTLGQGPEFLTYFQNEAQLEKSRLLSDRFSAERPKGSFSTLEIQRTEQGDSAMYLCASSLALGNSGNTIYFGEGSWLTVV.

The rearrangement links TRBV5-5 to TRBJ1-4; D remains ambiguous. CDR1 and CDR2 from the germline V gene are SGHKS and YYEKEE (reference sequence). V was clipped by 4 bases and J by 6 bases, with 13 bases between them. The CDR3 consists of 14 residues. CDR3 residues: CASSLLVVDEKLFF. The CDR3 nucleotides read TGTGCCAGCAGCCTTTTGGTTGTCGATGAAAAACTGTTTTTT.

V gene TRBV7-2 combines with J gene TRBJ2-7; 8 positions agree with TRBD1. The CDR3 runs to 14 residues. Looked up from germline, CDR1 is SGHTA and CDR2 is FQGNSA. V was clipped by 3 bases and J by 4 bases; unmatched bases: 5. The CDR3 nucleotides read TGTGCCAGCAGCTTTGGCAGGGGGCCTTACGAGCAGTACTTC. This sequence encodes CASSFGRGPYEQYF.

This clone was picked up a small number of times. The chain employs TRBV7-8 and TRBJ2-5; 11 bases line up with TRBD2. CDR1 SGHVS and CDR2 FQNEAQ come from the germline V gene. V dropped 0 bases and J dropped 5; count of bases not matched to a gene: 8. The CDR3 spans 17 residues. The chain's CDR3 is CASSLALAGGPGETQYF. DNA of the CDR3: TGTGCCAGCAGCTTAGCGTTAGCGGGAGGGCCTGGGGAGACCCAGTACTTC.

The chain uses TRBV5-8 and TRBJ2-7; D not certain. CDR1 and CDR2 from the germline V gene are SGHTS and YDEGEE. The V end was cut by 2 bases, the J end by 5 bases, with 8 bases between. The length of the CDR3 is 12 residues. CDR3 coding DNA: TGTGCCAGCAGCTTTCAAAGCGACGAGCAGTACTTC. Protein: CASSFQSDEQYF.